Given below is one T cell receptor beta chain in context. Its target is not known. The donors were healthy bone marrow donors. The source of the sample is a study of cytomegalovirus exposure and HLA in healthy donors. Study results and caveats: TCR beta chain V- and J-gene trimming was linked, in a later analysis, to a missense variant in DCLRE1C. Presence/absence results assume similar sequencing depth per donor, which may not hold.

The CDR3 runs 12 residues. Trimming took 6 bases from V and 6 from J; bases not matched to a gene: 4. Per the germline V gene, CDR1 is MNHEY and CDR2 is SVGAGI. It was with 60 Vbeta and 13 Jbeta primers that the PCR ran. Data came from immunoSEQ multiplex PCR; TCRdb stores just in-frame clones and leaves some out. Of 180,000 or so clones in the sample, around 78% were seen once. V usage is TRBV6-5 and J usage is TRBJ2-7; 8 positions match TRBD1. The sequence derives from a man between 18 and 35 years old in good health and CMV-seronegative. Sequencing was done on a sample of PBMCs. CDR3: CASSRTGSEQYF. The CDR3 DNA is TGTGCCAGCAGCCGGACAGGGAGCGAGCAGTACTTC.